A selection of T cell receptor beta chains follows, all from one sample in a study of shared clonotypes between healthy human individuals. Sequenced by immunoSEQ multiplex PCR; TCRdb stores in-frame clones only, minus some. The sample has about 1.5 million clones; approximately 96% are singletons. Specimen: naive CD4+ T cells sorted from blood. Receptors originate from a man aged 30 to 39 in good health. CDR3s include the opening cysteine and the closing phenylalanine or tryptophan. The D gene is left open where the match is weak. Part of the rows lack a size; the others show once, few, many or a class for expanded clones.

D: TRBD2; V: TRBV7-8; J: TRBJ2-4; size: .; CDR3: CASLQKWGGQNIQYF; DNA: TGTGCCAGCCTACAGAAGTGGGGAGGGCAAAACATTCAGTACTTC
D: .; V: TRBV18; J: TRBJ1-1; size: .; CDR3: CASSEGRVNTEAFF; DNA: TGTGCCAGCTCTGAAGGACGGGTGAACACTGAAGCTTTCTTT
D: TRBD2; V: TRBV5-6; J: TRBJ2-1; size: .; CDR3: CASSIRTSGRLYNEQFF; DNA: TGTGCCAGCAGCATACGGACTAGCGGGAGGCTCTACAATGAGCAGTTCTTC
D: .; V: TRBV5-6; J: TRBJ2-5; size: .; CDR3: CASSFRGEETQYF; DNA: TGTGCCAGCAGCTTCAGAGGGGAAGAGACCCAGTACTTC
D: TRBD1; V: TRBV7-9; J: TRBJ1-1; size: .; CDR3: CASSSTEGQGRTEAFF; DNA: TGTGCCAGCAGCTCCACAGAGGGACAGGGCAGGACTGAAGCTTTCTTT
D: TRBD2; V: TRBV2; J: TRBJ2-7; size: .; CDR3: CASSPSGSYEQYF; DNA: TGTGCCAGCAGCCCTAGCGGGAGTTACGAGCAGTACTTC
D: .; V: TRBV28; J: TRBJ2-7; size: .; CDR3: CASREIQGNQQYF; DNA: TGTGCCAGCAGAGAGATCCAGGGGAACCAGCAGTACTTC
D: .; V: TRBV21-1; J: TRBJ1-2; size: .; CDR3: CASSNTLCGPMLSYGYTF; DNA: TGTGCCAGCAGCAATACCCTGTGTGGCCCCATGCTGTCCTATGGCTACACCTTC
D: .; V: TRBV25-1; J: TRBJ1-4; size: .; CDR3: CASTKTLGNEKLFF; DNA: TGTGCCAGCACCAAGACGTTGGGGAATGAAAAACTGTTTTTT
D: TRBD2; V: TRBV4-1; J: TRBJ2-5; size: .; CDR3: CASSLSGRGLETQYF; DNA: TGCGCCAGCAGTCTAAGCGGGAGGGGTTTGGAGACCCAGTACTTC
D: TRBD2; V: TRBV5-3; J: TRBJ2-1; size: .; CDR3: CARSESGRVPTNSYNEQFF; DNA: TGTGCCAGAAGCGAGAGCGGGAGAGTCCCCACCAACTCCTACAATGAGCAGTTCTTC
D: TRBD1; V: TRBV29-1; J: TRBJ2-5; size: .; CDR3: CSVWTGGQETQYF; DNA: TGCAGCGTTTGGACAGGGGGCCAAGAGACCCAGTACTTC
D: TRBD2; V: TRBV29-1; J: TRBJ2-5; size: once; CDR3: CSVVAGGPQSYQETQYF; DNA: TGCAGCGTTGTAGCGGGAGGACCCCAATCGTACCAAGAGACCCAGTACTTC
D: .; V: TRBV6-5; J: TRBJ2-1; size: .; CDR3: CAAARQVAYNEQFF; DNA: TGTGCCGCAGCTCGGCAGGTAGCCTACAATGAGCAGTTCTTC
D: .; V: TRBV25-1; J: TRBJ1-5; size: .; CDR3: CASTAPGVNQPQHF; DNA: TGTGCCAGCACCGCCCCAGGAGTCAATCAGCCCCAGCATTTT
D: .; V: TRBV18; J: TRBJ2-5; size: .; CDR3: CASSPKGAQETQYF; DNA: TGTGCCAGCTCACCAAAAGGGGCCCAAGAGACCCAGTACTTC
D: .; V: TRBV14; J: TRBJ2-6; size: .; CDR3: CASSHTLTGANVLTF; DNA: TGTGCCAGCAGCCATACACTAACTGGGGCCAACGTCCTGACTTTC
D: .; V: TRBV18; J: TRBJ1-6; size: .; CDR3: CASSPLDATGFNSPLHF; DNA: TGTGCCAGCTCACCACTCGACGCTACAGGGTTCAATTCACCCCTCCACTTT
D: TRBD2; V: TRBV11-2; J: TRBJ2-1; size: .; CDR3: CASKPGRAGSSYNEQFF; DNA: TGTGCCAGCAAACCTGGACGAGCGGGAAGCTCCTACAATGAGCAGTTCTTC
D: .; V: TRBV10-3; J: TRBJ2-5; size: .; CDR3: CATAVQEETQYF; DNA: TGTGCCACGGCTGTCCAAGAAGAGACCCAGTACTTC
D: .; V: TRBV10-3; J: TRBJ2-7; size: .; CDR3: CAISGSGIYEQYF; DNA: TGTGCCATCAGTGGATCGGGGATCTACGAGCAGTACTTC
D: .; V: TRBV18; J: TRBJ2-7; size: .; CDR3: CASSPVNSLYEQYF; DNA: TGTGCCAGCTCACCCGTTAACAGTCTCTACGAGCAGTACTTC
D: .; V: TRBV11-2; J: TRBJ1-2; size: .; CDR3: CASSMGLNYGYTF; DNA: TGTGCCAGCAGCATGGGGCTGAACTATGGCTACACCTTC
D: TRBD2; V: TRBV5-4; J: TRBJ2-5; size: .; CDR3: CASRNREGETQYF; DNA: TGTGCCAGCCGAAATAGGGAGGGAGAGACCCAGTACTTC
D: TRBD1; V: TRBV5-8; J: TRBJ1-2; size: .; CDR3: CASSLGTGFYGYTF; DNA: TGTGCCAGCAGCTTGGGGACAGGATTTTATGGCTACACCTTC
D: .; V: TRBV7-9; J: TRBJ1-3; size: .; CDR3: CASRLRGSGNTIYF; DNA: TGTGCCAGCAGACTGAGGGGCTCTGGAAACACCATATATTTT
D: TRBD1; V: TRBV29-1; J: TRBJ1-2; size: .; CDR3: CSVPGQGGTNYGYTF; DNA: TGCAGCGTTCCGGGACAGGGAGGTACTAACTATGGCTACACCTTC
D: .; V: TRBV28; J: TRBJ2-3; size: .; CDR3: CASSSRGHSSTDTQYF; DNA: TGTGCCAGCAGTTCCCGGGGCCACTCTAGCACAGATACGCAGTATTTT